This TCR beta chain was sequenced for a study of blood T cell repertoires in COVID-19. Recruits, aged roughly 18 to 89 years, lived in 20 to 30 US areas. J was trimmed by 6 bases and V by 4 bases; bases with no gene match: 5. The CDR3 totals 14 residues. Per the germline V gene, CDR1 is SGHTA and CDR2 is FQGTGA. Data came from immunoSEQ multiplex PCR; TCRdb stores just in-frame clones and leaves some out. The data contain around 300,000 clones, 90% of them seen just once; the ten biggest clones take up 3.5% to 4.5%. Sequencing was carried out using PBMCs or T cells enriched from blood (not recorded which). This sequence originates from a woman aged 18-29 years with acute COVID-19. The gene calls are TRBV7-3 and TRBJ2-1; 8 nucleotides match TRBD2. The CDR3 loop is CASSSGTRPNEQFF. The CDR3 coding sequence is TGTGCCAGCAGCTCCGGGACTAGGCCCAATGAGCAGTTCTTC.